This T cell receptor (beta chain) was identified in a study of T cell responses to AZD1222 COVID-19 vaccine. Overall study results and limits: Spike-spanning, vaccine-associated CD4 TCRs were dominant at 160-218 and 743-854. The breadth and depth of Spike-specific TCRs increased once two AZD1222 doses had been given.

Profiled with immunoSEQ multiplex PCR; TCRdb holds only in-frame clones, not every one. The sample has over 150,000 clones, 90% seen once. The germline V gene has CDR1 MNHEY and CDR2 SVGAGI. Trimming removed 8 bases at V and 7 bases at J, with 12 bases between. This CDR3 has 11 residues. Concerning this clone: Its antigen is as yet unknown.

Sequenced here: peripheral blood, sampled on day 0 of AZD1222 vaccination. The sequence came from an adult in good health. The V call is TRBV6-5, the J call TRBJ2-7; TRBD1 is a possible D gene (5 bases). The CDR3 reads CASPQGLEQYF. In DNA, the CDR3 is TGTGCCAGCCCGCAGGGTCTGGAGCAGTACTTC.